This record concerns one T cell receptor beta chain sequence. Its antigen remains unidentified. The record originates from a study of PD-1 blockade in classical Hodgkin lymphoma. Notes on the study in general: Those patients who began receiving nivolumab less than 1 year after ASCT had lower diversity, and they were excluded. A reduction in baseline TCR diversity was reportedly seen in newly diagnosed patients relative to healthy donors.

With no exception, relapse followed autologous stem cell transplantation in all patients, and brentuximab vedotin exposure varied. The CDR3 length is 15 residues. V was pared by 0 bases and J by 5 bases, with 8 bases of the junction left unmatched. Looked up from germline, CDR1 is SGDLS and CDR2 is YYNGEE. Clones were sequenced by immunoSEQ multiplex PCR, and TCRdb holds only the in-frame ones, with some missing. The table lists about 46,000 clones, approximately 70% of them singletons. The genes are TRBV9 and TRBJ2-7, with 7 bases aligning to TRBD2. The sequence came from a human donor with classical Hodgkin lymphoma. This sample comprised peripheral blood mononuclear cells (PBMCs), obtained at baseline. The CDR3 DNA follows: TGTGCCAGCAGCGTAGCCTCTAGCGGTTCTAACGAGCAGTACTTC. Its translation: CASSVASSGSNEQYF. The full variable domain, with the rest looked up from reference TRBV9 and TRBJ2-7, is DSGVTQTPKHLITATGQRVTLRCSPRSGDLSVYWYQQSLDQGLQFLIQYYNGEERAKGNILERFSAQQFPDLHSELNLSSLELGDSALYFCASSVASSGSNEQYFGPGTRLTVT.